A selection of T cell receptor beta chains follows, all from one sample in a study of blood T cell repertoires in COVID-19. TCRdb's copy holds only in-frame clones and misses some; the assay was immunoSEQ multiplex PCR. Of roughly 150,000 clones listed, around 77% are singletons. Source material: peripheral blood. These receptors were collected from a man aged 45 to 65 with active or convalescent COVID-19. Both conserved end residues are part of each CDR3. Fields, in order: J gene, V gene, D gene, clone size, CDR3 protein, CDR3 DNA. A D gene is named only where the DNA matches it firmly. The size entry is marked missing in some rows and otherwise reads once, few, many or a size class.

>TRBJ2-3|TRBV19|.|medium-sized
CASSGSGEADTQYF
TGTGCCAGTAGTGGATCGGGGGAAGCAGATACGCAGTATTTT
>TRBJ2-2|TRBV7-7|.|.
CASMLGGRGTGELFF
TGTGCTAGCATGCTTGGGGGCCGAGGTACCGGGGAGCTGTTTTTT
>TRBJ2-2|TRBV11-3|.|few
CASSQNTGELFF
TGTGCCAGCAGCCAGAACACCGGGGAGCTGTTTTTT
>TRBJ2-7|TRBV9|TRBD2|once
CASSASGTSSYEQYF
TGTGCCAGCAGTGCCAGCGGGACTAGCTCCTACGAGCAGTACTTC
>TRBJ2-1|TRBV6-6|TRBD2|.
CASSSRTSRYNEQFF
TGTGCCAGCAGTTCCCGGACTAGCCGTTACAATGAGCAGTTCTTC
>TRBJ2-7|TRBV24-1|TRBD2|.
CATRGEGGPGVDEQYF
TGTGCCACCCGGGGTGAGGGAGGGCCTGGAGTGGACGAGCAGTACTTC
>TRBJ1-1|TRBV21-1|.|once
CASSGDREPEAFF
TGTGCCAGCAGCGGTGACAGGGAGCCTGAAGCTTTCTTT
>TRBJ2-7|TRBV5-4|TRBD2|.
CASHGLAGIEQYF
TGTGCCAGTCACGGACTAGCGGGAATCGAGCAGTACTTC
>TRBJ1-1|TRBV5-4|.|once
CASSLAGTYNTEAFF
TGTGCCAGCAGCTTGGCCGGGACATATAACACTGAAGCTTTCTTT
>TRBJ1-6|TRBV27|.|.
CASSPRRGTNSPLHF
TGTGCCAGCAGTCCCCGCCGGGGAACTAATTCACCCCTCCACTTT
>TRBJ2-7|TRBV5-1|TRBD1|.
CASSLRTGQGYEQYF
TGCGCCAGCAGCTTACGAACGGGACAGGGCTACGAGCAGTACTTC
>TRBJ1-4|TRBV7-9|TRBD1|.
CASSVHRGHEKLFF
TGTGCCAGCAGCGTACACAGGGGGCATGAAAAACTGTTTTTT
>TRBJ2-7|TRBV5-1|TRBD1|.
CASSFETGGIDEQYF
TGCGCCAGCAGTTTCGAGACAGGGGGTATCGACGAGCAGTACTTC
>TRBJ2-3|TRBV7-2|.|.
CASSLEWTDTQYF
TGTGCCAGCAGCTTGGAGTGGACAGATACGCAGTATTTT
>TRBJ1-1|TRBV12-3/TRBV12-4|.|.
CASNSNTEAFF
TGTGCCAGCAATAGCAACACTGAAGCTTTCTTT
>TRBJ2-7|TRBV6-1|TRBD2|few
CASSEAASGGTYEQYF
TGTGCCAGCAGTGAAGCTGCGAGCGGGGGAACCTACGAGCAGTACTTC
>TRBJ2-5|TRBV13|TRBD2|.
CASSSLAGTQETQYF
TGTGCCAGCAGCTCTCTAGCGGGAACCCAAGAGACCCAGTACTTC
>TRBJ2-5|TRBV3-1/TRBV3-2|.|once
CASSQAEETQYF
TGTGCCAGCAGCCAAGCTGAAGAGACCCAGTACTTC
>TRBJ2-3|TRBV7-2|TRBD2|.
CASSLASGAWDTQYF
TGTGCCAGCAGCTTAGCTAGCGGGGCCTGGGATACGCAGTATTTT
>TRBJ2-2|TRBV11-2|.|.
CASSLESGFGELFF
TGTGCCAGCAGCTTAGAGTCAGGTTTTGGGGAGCTGTTTTTT
>TRBJ2-1|TRBV11-3|TRBD1|.
CASSLGQGDNNEQFF
TGTGCCAGCAGCTTAGGACAGGGGGATAACAATGAGCAGTTCTTC
>TRBJ2-5|TRBV3-1/TRBV3-2|.|.
CASRPQGGETQYF
TGTGCCAGCAGGCCTCAAGGGGGAGAGACCCAGTACTTC
>TRBJ2-5|TRBV9|TRBD1|once
CASSGTGVYETQYF
TGTGCCAGCAGCGGAACAGGGGTGTATGAGACCCAGTACTTC
>TRBJ2-3|TRBV6-5|.|.
CASSYFASGTDTQYF
TGTGCCAGCAGTTACTTTGCTAGCGGCACAGATACGCAGTATTTT
>TRBJ2-1|TRBV19|.|.
CASRRDWGSYNEQFF
TGTGCCAGTAGACGGGATTGGGGCTCCTACAATGAGCAGTTCTTC
>TRBJ1-2|TRBV24-1|TRBD1|.
CATGDREDGYTF
TGTGCCACTGGGGACAGGGAAGATGGCTACACCTTC
>TRBJ1-5|TRBV28|TRBD1|.
CASSWTGAGKQPQHF
TGTGCCAGCAGTTGGACAGGGGCGGGGAAGCAGCCCCAGCATTTT
>TRBJ1-1|TRBV28|TRBD1|.
CASSGGQGFPRPEAFF
TGTGCCAGCAGTGGAGGACAGGGGTTCCCCAGACCTGAAGCTTTCTTT
>TRBJ2-1|TRBV7-9|.|once
CASSLVGDSYNEQFF
TGTGCCAGCAGCTTAGTAGGGGACTCGTACAATGAGCAGTTCTTC
>TRBJ1-2|TRBV4-1|.|.
CASSPTGANYGYTF
TGCGCCAGCAGCCCCACAGGAGCTAACTATGGCTACACCTTC
>TRBJ1-1|TRBV6-2/TRBV6-3|TRBD1|.
CASSRQGVKTEAFF
TGTGCCAGCAGTAGACAGGGGGTGAAAACTGAAGCTTTCTTT
>TRBJ2-7|TRBV27|.|once
CASSLSILDSYEQYF
TGTGCCAGCAGTTTATCGATACTAGACTCATACGAGCAGTACTTC
>TRBJ1-5|TRBV10-3|.|.
CAISEGAMSNQPQHF
TGTGCCATCAGTGAGGGGGCTATGAGCAATCAGCCCCAGCATTTT
>TRBJ2-7|TRBV3-1/TRBV3-2|TRBD2|once
CASRVIAGAGEQYF
TGTGCCAGCAGAGTAATAGCGGGAGCAGGGGAGCAGTACTTC
>TRBJ1-1|TRBV5-4|.|few
CASSWEGNTEAFF
TGTGCCAGCAGCTGGGAGGGGAACACTGAAGCTTTCTTT
>TRBJ2-5|TRBV10-2|TRBD2|few
CASSDGSGEEETQYF
TGCGCCAGCAGTGATGGTAGCGGGGAGGAAGAGACCCAGTACTTC
>TRBJ1-2|TRBV25-1|TRBD1|few
CASSADRAAYGYTF
TGTGCCAGCAGTGCCGACAGGGCTGCCTATGGCTACACCTTC